This T cell receptor beta chain was retrieved from a study of blood T cell repertoires in COVID-19. The wider study: Both acute and convalescent COVID-19 samples were obtained from the United States, Italy and Spain. PBMCs, B-cell-depleted T cells, or T cells were the source of the cDNA or gDNA that made up the material.

Study processing details: Amplification of reference gene primers was used by the study to estimate nucleated cell counts. The assay was immunoSEQ multiplex PCR, and TCRdb's table has in-frame clones only and misses some. The V and J calls and clone size are taken from that table; D and trimming were inferred from the DNA. The table records 32,000 or so clones, 85% to 90% of them present only once. Sequenced sample: peripheral blood. This clonotype was obtained from a man between 65 and 85 years old with acute or convalescent COVID-19.

The chain's CDR3 is CASSSSVANEQFF. CDR3 sequence (DNA): TGTGCCAGCAGCTCCAGCGTAGCCAATGAGCAGTTCTTC. This chain joins TRBV11-3 and TRBJ2-1; no firm D call. The CDR3 extends over 13 amino acids. Trimming shortened V by 4 bases and J by 6 bases, and 10 bases separated the two germline ends. Looked up from germline, CDR1 is SGHNT and CDR2 is YENEEA.